The 10 T cell receptor beta chains below come from one sample, sequenced in a study of OX40 agonist ivuxolimab in advanced cancers. Sequenced by immunoSEQ multiplex PCR; TCRdb stores in-frame clones only, minus some. The repertoire holds approximately 89,000 clones, around 86% seen once, with over 0.3% in the top ten. Sequencing used CD4+ or CD8+ T cells sorted from blood, obtained in a trial of the OX40 agonist ivuxolimab. Receptors were obtained from an adult with an advanced solid tumor such as melanoma, head and neck, liver or kidney cancer.

The gene calls are TRBV6-6 and TRBJ1-1; weak D call: TRBD1 (6 bases). Germline-derived CDR1 and CDR2 are MNHNY and SVGAGI (reference sequence). V lost 0 bases, J lost 8 bases, and 13 bases lay in between. The CDR3 loop spans 14 amino acids. The chain's CDR3 is CASSYSRGGQEAFF. The CDR3, as DNA: TGTGCCAGCAGTTACTCTCGCGGGGGGCAGGAAGCTTTCTTT.

CDR3 residues: CAWSRGYEQYF. The CDR3, as DNA: TGTGCCTGGAGTCGGGGCTACGAGCAGTACTTC. The V gene is TRBV30, the J gene TRBJ2-7; tentative D call: TRBD2 (5 bases). From germline, CDR1 is GTSNPN and CDR2 SVGIG (reference sequence). Deletions cut 2 bases from V and 3 bases from J, with 5 bases between. The CDR3 extends over 11 amino acids.

The chain has TRBV7-8 and TRBJ1-4, with TRBD1 matching over 8 bases. The germline V gene has CDR1 SGHVS and CDR2 FQNEAQ. V was clipped by 3 bases and J by 8 bases; unmatched bases: 5. The CDR3 runs to 14 residues. CDR3 in amino acids: CASSFRTGPEKLFF. The CDR3 DNA sequence: TGTGCCAGCAGCTTCCGGACAGGGCCCGAAAAACTGTTTTTT.

This chain joins TRBV2 and TRBJ2-5, with D possibly TRBD2 on 5 matching bases. Germline V lookup: CDR1 SNHLY, CDR2 FYNNEI. The CDR3 extends over 15 amino acids. Trimming shortened V by 8 bases and J by 3 bases, and 19 bases separated the two germline ends. The CDR3 DNA sequence: TGTGCCAGCCTCTTCGGGATCCTGTTTGAAGAGACCCAGTACTTC. This sequence encodes CASLFGILFEETQYF. Together with reference TRBV2 and TRBJ2-5, the CDR3 gives the full variable domain: EPEVTQTPSHQVTQMGQEVILRCVPISNHLYFYWYRQILGQKVEFLVSFYNNEISEKSEIFDDQFSVERPDGSNFTLKIRSTKLEDSAMYFCASLFGILFEETQYFGPGTRLLVL.

This sequence joins TRBV10-3 and TRBJ2-3; D is unresolved. Germline loops: CDR1 ENHRY, CDR2 SYGVKD. Trimming took off 2 bases at V and 2 bases at J, with 17 bases between the two ends. The CDR3 has 17 residues. The CDR3 bases are TGTGCCATCAGTGAGGACTTACTTACCACTCCCACAGATACGCAGTATTTT. Protein: CAISEDLLTTPTDTQYF.

The genes are TRBV19 and TRBJ1-1; possibly TRBD1 for D (6 bases). V lost 4 bases to trimming and J lost 11 bases, with 23 bases between them. The CDR3 is 15 amino acids. Germline CDR1 LNHDA, CDR2 SQIVND (reference sequence). CDR3 sequence (DNA): TGTGCCAGTAGTAAAGGTTGGGGGGCGCCGGCTGGTGCTTTCTTT. It translates to CASSKGWGAPAGAFF.

The J gene is TRBJ1-3, the V gene TRBV14, with a weak D call TRBD1 (5 bases). The CDR3 has 15 residues. Looked up from germline, CDR1 is SGHDN and CDR2 is FVKESK. Trimming shortened V by 0 bases and J by 0 bases, and 6 bases separated the two germline ends. CDR3 protein: CASSQEGPSGNTIYF. CDR3 DNA sequence: TGTGCCAGCAGCCAAGAGGGACCCTCTGGAAACACCATATATTTT.

CDR3 bases: TGTGCCTGGAGTCTGAGGGGCCCCAACAATGAGCAGTTCTTC. The encoded protein is CAWSLRGPNNEQFF. This chain joins TRBV30 and TRBJ2-1; perhaps D is TRBD1 or TRBD2 (5 bases each). This CDR3 has 14 amino acids. V gave up 2 bases and J gave up 5 bases, with 13 bases separating them. Germline assignment: CDR1 GTSNPN and CDR2 SVGIG (reference sequence).

The J gene is TRBJ2-7, the V gene TRBV6-6; 11 bases are a match to TRBD1. Germline V gene sequence: CDR1 MNHNY, CDR2 SVGAGI (reference sequence). Losses at the gene ends were 7 bases for V and 4 bases for J; bases not matched to a gene: 6. This CDR3 has 14 residues. The CDR3 nucleotides read TGTGCCAGCACCCTAAGGGACAGGGGGTACGAGCAGTACTTC. This sequence encodes CASTLRDRGYEQYF.

The chain uses TRBV6-5 and TRBJ1-4; 10 bases agree with TRBD1. J lost 7 bases, V lost 4 bases, and 3 bases had no gene match. Germline CDR1 is MNHEY and CDR2 is SVGAGI. The CDR3 extends over 14 amino acids. The chain's CDR3 is CASSLGTGAEKLFF. The CDR3 DNA reads as TGTGCCAGCAGTTTAGGGACAGGGGCTGAAAAACTGTTTTTT.